Below, 4 T cell receptor beta chains from the same sample are listed, as sequenced in a study of OX40 agonist ivuxolimab in advanced cancers. Libraries were prepared by immunoSEQ multiplex PCR; TCRdb keeps only in-frame clonotypes and omits some of them. The sample includes about 54,000 clones, around 93% seen only once; the top ten take over 7.5%. This material consisted of CD4+ or CD8+ T cells sorted from blood, taken in a trial of the OX40 agonist ivuxolimab. Receptors were obtained from an adult with an advanced solid tumor such as melanoma, head and neck, liver or kidney cancer.

This chain uses TRBV27 with TRBJ2-6; D is ambiguous. The CDR3 consists of 15 residues. Looked up from germline, CDR1 is MNHEY and CDR2 is SMNVEV (reference sequence). V dropped 5 bases and J dropped 4 bases, with 12 bases sitting between them. The CDR3 sequence: CASSPMGAGANVLTF. CDR3 DNA sequence: TGTGCCAGCAGTCCGATGGGTGCAGGGGCCAACGTCCTGACTTTC.

J is TRBJ2-7 and V is TRBV18; D ambiguous. This CDR3 contains 12 residues. V lost 2 bases to trimming and J lost 3 bases, with 5 bases between them. The germline V gene has CDR1 KGHSH and CDR2 LQKENI. The CDR3 loop reads CASSPGSYEQYF. CDR3 DNA: TGTGCCAGCTCACCAGGCAGCTACGAGCAGTACTTC.

Here the CDR3 DNA reads TGTGCCTGGAGTGTACACAGGTACACCTACGAGCAGTACTTC. Protein product: CAWSVHRYTYEQYF. The J gene is TRBJ2-7, the V gene TRBV30; tentative D call: TRBD1 (5 bases). The CDR3 loop spans 14 amino acids. Per the germline V gene, CDR1 is GTSNPN and CDR2 is SVGIG (reference sequence). V gave up 0 bases and J gave up 2 bases, with 11 bases separating them.

This clone occurred once. The J gene is TRBJ1-1, the V gene TRBV28; D is undetermined. The CDR3 sequence is 14 residues long. Germline V gene data show CDR1 as MDHEN and CDR2 as SYDVKM. The V and J ends lost 2 bases and 5 bases respectively, with 12 bases between them. CDR3 sequence reads: CASSLGQEGTEAFF. The CDR3, as DNA: TGTGCCAGCAGTTTAGGGCAGGAAGGTACTGAAGCTTTCTTT.